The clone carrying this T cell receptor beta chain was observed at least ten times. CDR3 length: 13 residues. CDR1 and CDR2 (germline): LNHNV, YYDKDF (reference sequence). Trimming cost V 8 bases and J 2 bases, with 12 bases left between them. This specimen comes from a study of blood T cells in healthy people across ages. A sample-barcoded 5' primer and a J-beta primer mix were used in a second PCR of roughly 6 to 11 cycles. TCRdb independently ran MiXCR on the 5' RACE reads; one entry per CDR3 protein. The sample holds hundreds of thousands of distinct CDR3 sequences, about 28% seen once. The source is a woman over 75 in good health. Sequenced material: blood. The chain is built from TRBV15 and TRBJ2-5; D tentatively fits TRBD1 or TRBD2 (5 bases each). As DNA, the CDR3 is TGTGCCACCGGGGCGGGCTTACAAGAGACCCAGTACTTC. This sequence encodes CATGAGLQETQYF. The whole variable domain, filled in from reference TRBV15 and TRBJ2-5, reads DAMVIQNPRYQVTQFGKPVTLSCSQTLNHNVMYWYQQKSSQAPKLLFHYYDKDFNNEADTPDNFQSRRPNTSFCFLDIRSPGLGDTAMYLCATGAGLQETQYFGPGTRLLVL.